This entry lists 13 T cell receptor beta chains sequenced from one sample in a study of CD8+CD57+ T cells in acquired aplastic anemia. Both TCR beta VDJ combination and CDR3 sequence profiling were carried out. Genomic DNA was the template for this profiling. MiXCR, run by TCRdb on the reads, gives a single entry per CDR3 protein. The sample carries about 110,000 distinct CDR3 sequences, roughly 51% recorded once. The sequencing sample was made of sorted CD4+, CD8+, or CD8+CD57+ T cells (not recorded which) from PBMCs. Receptors were obtained from a human donor in good health, serving as a control.

This clonotype was seen ten or more times. This chain connects TRBV14 to TRBJ1-1, with 10 bases matching TRBD1. CDR1 is SGHDN and CDR2 is FVKESK in the germline V gene. V was pared by 2 bases and J by 1 base, with 4 bases of the junction left unmatched. CDR3 size: 16 residues. Here the CDR3 DNA reads TGTGCCAGCAGCCAACGGGACAGGGGCCGGAACACTGAAGCTTTCTTT. As protein: CASSQRDRGRNTEAFF.

The chain employs TRBV2 and TRBJ1-2; 9 bases line up with TRBD1. The CDR3 runs to 15 residues. The V gene end was trimmed by 2 bases and the J gene end by 6 bases; junction bases not matched to a gene: 7. The V gene's germline CDR1 is SNHLY and CDR2 FYNNEI. DNA of the CDR3: TGTGCCAGCAGTGAAAGGGACAGGGTGATTAATGGCTACACCTTC. Translating it yields CASSERDRVINGYTF.

This clonotype was found once. This sequence joins TRBV2 and TRBJ2-4; 16 bases are a match to TRBD2. Germline loops: CDR1 SNHLY, CDR2 FYNNEI. V lost 9 bases and J lost 15; bases outside the gene matches: 11. This CDR3 has 14 residues. The CDR3 sequence: CASEKGLAGGSRYF. The CDR3 DNA reads as TGTGCCAGTGAAAAGGGACTAGCGGGGGGGTCGCGGTACTTC. Variable domain in full (rest from reference TRBV2 and TRBJ2-4): EPEVTQTPSHQVTQMGQEVILRCVPISNHLYFYWYRQILGQKVEFLVSFYNNEISEKSEIFDDQFSVERPDGSNFTLKIRSTKLEDSAMYFCASEKGLAGGSRYFGAGTRLSVL.

This clonotype was seen just once. The genes are TRBV20-1 and TRBJ2-1; TRBD2 agrees at 13 bases. The CDR3 covers 14 residues. The junction had 8 bases not matched to a gene; V was cut back by 6 bases and J by 9 bases. The germline CDR1 and CDR2 sequences are DFQATT and SNEGSKA (reference sequence). CDR3 bases: TGCAGTGCCGAGACTAGCGGGGGGCTCTTTGAGCAGTTCTTC. This codes for CSAETSGGLFEQFF.

This clonotype has only one observation. The gene calls are TRBV20-1 and TRBJ2-7; no clear D gene. The CDR3 is 13 residues long. V dropped 1 base and J dropped 0 bases, with 7 bases sitting between them. Germline CDR1 and CDR2: DFQATT and SNEGSKA (reference sequence). Written as DNA, the CDR3 is TGCAGTGCTAGAGGAGAGGACTCCTACGAGCAGTACGTC. It yields the protein CSARGEDSYEQYV.

This clonotype was seen ten or more times. The chain couples TRBV9 to TRBJ1-1; D possibly corresponds to TRBD1 (5 bases). Germline V gene lookup returns CDR1 SGDLS and CDR2 YYNGEE. The length of the CDR3 is 15 residues. The V gene lost 0 bases and the J gene lost 5 bases, with 14 bases spanning the gap. In DNA form, the CDR3 reads TGTGCCAGCAGCGTAGAGGAGGGGCAGGGTACTGAAGCTTTCTTT. This encodes CASSVEEGQGTEAFF.

V is TRBV7-6 and J is TRBJ1-1; D unresolved. Germline V gives CDR1 SGHVS, CDR2 FNYEAQ. The CDR3 runs 13 residues. Trimming pared 7 bases from V and 0 bases from J, leaving 9 bases between. For the CDR3, the DNA is TGTGCCAGCATCCAAACTATGAACACTGAAGCTTTCTTT. Protein sequence: CASIQTMNTEAFF.

On this clonotype: This is likely a read error, given that the CDR3 carries no conserved phenylalanine or tryptophan at its end. The rearrangement uses TRBV6-1 and TRBJ1-1, with D possibly matching TRBD1 (6 bases). The V end lost 3 bases, the J end lost 4 bases, and 12 bases lay between the germline ends. The CDR3 loop spans 14 amino acids. Germline V gene data show CDR1 as MNHNS and CDR2 as SASEGT. The CDR3 loop reads CASSDTGRGTEAFL. For the CDR3, the DNA is TGTGCCAGCAGTGACACAGGGCGGGGCACTGAAGCTTTCCTT.

The chain has TRBV10-1 and TRBJ1-1, with no clear D. V was shortened by 3 bases and J by 1 base, with 6 bases between the two germline ends. The CDR3 sequence is 13 residues long. Germline values: CDR1 WNHNN, CDR2 SYGVQD (reference sequence). The CDR3 spells CASSDPPNTEAFF. For the CDR3, the DNA is TGCGCCAGCAGTGATCCCCCGAACACTGAAGCTTTCTTT.

This clonotype was observed a handful of times. J is TRBJ2-3 and V is TRBV6-2 or TRBV6-3; unclear D gene. The V gene's germline CDR1 is MNHEY and CDR2 SVGEGT. V was cut by 8 bases and J by 0 bases, with 12 bases left in between. The CDR3 consists of 14 residues. The CDR3 reads CASSIATSTDTQYF. DNA for the CDR3: TGTGCCAGCTCAATAGCTACTAGCACAGATACGCAGTATTTT.

The V call is TRBV11-2, the J call TRBJ1-3, with D unclear. Germline CDR1 and CDR2: SGHAT and FQNNGV. Trimming stripped 4 bases from V and 2 bases from J, with 6 bases between. CDR3 length: 13 amino acids. The CDR3 sequence is CASSSITGNTIYF. Here the CDR3 DNA reads TGTGCCAGCAGCTCCATCACTGGAAACACCATATATTTT.

V and J are TRBV9 and TRBJ1-1; tentative D call: TRBD1 (5 bases). V lost 4 bases, J lost 4 bases, and 17 bases lay in between. The germline V gene encodes CDR1 SGDLS and CDR2 YYNGEE. CDR3 length: 15 amino acids. The CDR3 spells CASSSLKGRGTEAFF. CDR3 DNA: TGTGCCAGCAGCTCCCTCAAGGGGCGCGGCACTGAAGCTTTCTTT. Full variable domain (outside the CDR3, taken from reference TRBV9 and TRBJ1-1): DSGVTQTPKHLITATGQRVTLRCSPRSGDLSVYWYQQSLDQGLQFLIQYYNGEERAKGNILERFSAQQFPDLHSELNLSSLELGDSALYFCASSSLKGRGTEAFFGQGTRLTVV.

This clonotype was counted only a few times. V gene TRBV15 combines with J gene TRBJ2-7; D call uncertain. The germline V and J ends were trimmed by 2 bases and 5 bases, with 10 bases remaining between them. Germline V gives CDR1 LNHNV, CDR2 YYDKDF (reference sequence). This CDR3 is 13 amino acids long. The DNA for the CDR3 is TGTGCCACCAGCAGACAGGCTCCTGACGAGCAGTACTTC. It is translated as CATSRQAPDEQYF.